This TCR beta chain was sequenced in a study of blood T cells in healthy people across ages. Notes on the study in general: PBMCs went unsorted, and a conclusive naive versus antigen-experienced comparison was therefore prevented. Naive CD4+ cells and diversity were both higher in long-lived donors than in aged donors.

The germline gives CDR1 DFQATT, CDR2 SNEGSKA (reference sequence). The germline V and J ends were trimmed by 1 base and 0 bases, with 18 bases remaining between them. The CDR3 consists of 17 residues. Each of the donors had approximately 10 milliliters of peripheral blood drawn into EDTA-treated Vacutainer tubes. This clonotype has a handful of counts. The antigen is unknown. Then a second PCR, running roughly 7 to 11 cycles, was carried out with a sample-barcoded 5' primer and a J-beta primer mix. Every molecule of cDNA carried a tag from a template-switch adaptor with 12 random nucleotides. TCRdb reprocessed the 5' RACE reads via MiXCR and lists one record per CDR3 protein. The sample has about 1.5 million distinct CDR3 sequences, 40% to 45% seen once.

The sequence was collected from a young woman in good health. V gene TRBV20-1 combines with J gene TRBJ1-2; D uncertain. Material for sequencing was blood. The CDR3 DNA sequence: TGCAGTGCTAGAGTCCCGAGACCGGCCGAGGCTAACTATGGCTACACCTTC. Its protein is CSARVPRPAEANYGYTF.